Listed below are T cell receptor beta chains from one sample, sequenced in a study of CD8 T cells in ankylosing spondylitis. TCRdb processed the 5' RACE reads anew with MiXCR; each CDR3 protein has one entry. The sample holds about 210,000 distinct CDR3 sequences; around 6.6% are singletons and the top ten take more than 13%. Sequenced: blood, either unsorted or a sorted T cell fraction (not recorded which). The origin of the receptors is a male donor with ankylosing spondylitis. Both conserved end residues are part of each CDR3. The order of the fields is D gene, V gene, J gene, clone size, CDR3 protein, CDR3 DNA. The D gene is left open where the match is weak. Clone sizes are given selectively: once, few, many, or a class where the clone is expanded.

D gene: NA
V gene: TRBV27
J gene: TRBJ2-1
clone size: many
CDR3 protein: CASGIGHEQFF
CDR3 DNA: TGTGCCAGCGGTATAGGGCATGAGCAGTTCTTC

D gene: NA
V gene: TRBV6-5
J gene: TRBJ1-4
clone size: many
CDR3 protein: CASSYSVGKGNEKLFF
CDR3 DNA: TGTGCCAGCAGTTACTCAGTGGGGAAGGGTAATGAAAAACTGTTTTTT

D gene: TRBD1
V gene: TRBV27
J gene: TRBJ2-7
clone size: NA
CDR3 protein: CASSLLGTGLEQYF
CDR3 DNA: TGTGCCAGCAGTCTGCTAGGGACAGGGCTCGAGCAGTACTTC

D gene: TRBD1
V gene: TRBV6-2/TRBV6-3
J gene: TRBJ2-3
clone size: NA
CDR3 protein: CASSYSGQATDTQYF
CDR3 DNA: TGTGCCAGCAGTTACTCGGGACAGGCGACAGATACGCAGTATTTT

D gene: NA
V gene: TRBV29-1
J gene: TRBJ2-1
clone size: many
CDR3 protein: CSVEGRLYNEQFF
CDR3 DNA: TGCAGCGTTGAAGGGAGATTATACAATGAGCAGTTCTTC

D gene: NA
V gene: TRBV7-9
J gene: TRBJ2-7
clone size: many
CDR3 protein: CASSRSGDYEQYF
CDR3 DNA: TGTGCCAGCAGCCGATCGGGGGACTACGAGCAGTACTTC

D gene: TRBD2
V gene: TRBV7-2
J gene: TRBJ2-7
clone size: NA
CDR3 protein: CASSLASGTYEQYF
CDR3 DNA: TGTGCCAGCAGCTTAGCTAGCGGGACATACGAGCAGTACTTC

D gene: NA
V gene: TRBV20-1
J gene: TRBJ2-7
clone size: NA
CDR3 protein: CSARLAPKSSYEQYF
CDR3 DNA: TGCAGTGCCCGGCTAGCGCCTAAAAGCTCCTACGAGCAGTACTTC

D gene: NA
V gene: TRBV6-5
J gene: TRBJ1-1
clone size: NA
CDR3 protein: CASSYHWFEAFF
CDR3 DNA: TGTGCCAGCAGTTACCATTGGTTTGAAGCTTTCTTT

D gene: NA
V gene: TRBV10-1
J gene: TRBJ2-3
clone size: NA
CDR3 protein: CASSERRELPTDTQYF
CDR3 DNA: TGCGCCAGCAGTGAGCGCCGGGAGTTACCGACAGATACGCAGTATTTT

D gene: NA
V gene: TRBV5-1
J gene: TRBJ2-2
clone size: many
CDR3 protein: CASMWGRELFF
CDR3 DNA: TGCGCCAGCATGTGGGGAAGGGAGCTGTTTTTT

D gene: TRBD1
V gene: TRBV29-1
J gene: TRBJ2-7
clone size: NA
CDR3 protein: CSVEDLLGQGGNEQYF
CDR3 DNA: TGCAGCGTTGAAGATCTTCTCGGACAGGGGGGCAACGAGCAGTACTTC

D gene: TRBD2
V gene: TRBV6-5
J gene: TRBJ2-1
clone size: NA
CDR3 protein: CASSYSRVQREGPRPYNEQFF
CDR3 DNA: TGTGCCAGCAGTTACTCGAGGGTACAGCGGGAGGGCCCTCGCCCCTACAATGAGCAGTTCTTC

D gene: NA
V gene: TRBV29-1
J gene: TRBJ2-7
clone size: many
CDR3 protein: CSVEGRSYEQYF
CDR3 DNA: TGCAGCGTTGAAGGGAGGTCCTACGAGCAGTACTTC

D gene: TRBD2
V gene: TRBV28
J gene: TRBJ2-7
clone size: many
CDR3 protein: CASSPGLAGIEQYF
CDR3 DNA: TGTGCCAGCAGCCCGGGACTAGCGGGAATCGAGCAGTACTTC

D gene: NA
V gene: TRBV20-1
J gene: TRBJ1-2
clone size: many
CDR3 protein: CSAGGGNYGYTF
CDR3 DNA: TGCAGTGCCGGCGGGGGGAACTATGGCTACACCTTC

D gene: TRBD2
V gene: TRBV7-2
J gene: TRBJ2-1
clone size: NA
CDR3 protein: CASSPGLAGVSEQFF
CDR3 DNA: TGTGCCAGCAGCCCGGGACTAGCGGGAGTCAGTGAGCAGTTCTTC

D gene: NA
V gene: TRBV12-3/TRBV12-4
J gene: TRBJ2-1
clone size: NA
CDR3 protein: CASSLAHF
CDR3 DNA: TGTGCCAGCAGTTTAGCCCACTTC

D gene: NA
V gene: TRBV18
J gene: TRBJ2-1
clone size: NA
CDR3 protein: CASSHFRGQNYNEQFF
CDR3 DNA: TGTGCCAGCTCCCATTTTAGGGGACAAAACTACAATGAGCAGTTCTTC

D gene: TRBD1
V gene: TRBV11-1
J gene: TRBJ2-7
clone size: few
CDR3 protein: CASSRDRGLSYEQYF
CDR3 DNA: TGTGCCAGCAGCCGGGACAGGGGACTCTCCTACGAGCAGTACTTC

D gene: NA
V gene: TRBV7-9
J gene: TRBJ1-1
clone size: many
CDR3 protein: CASSWTETEAFF
CDR3 DNA: TGTGCCAGCAGCTGGACAGAAACTGAGGCTTTCTTT

D gene: NA
V gene: TRBV6-5
J gene: TRBJ2-7
clone size: many
CDR3 protein: CASSYSRAAISYEQYF
CDR3 DNA: TGTGCCAGCAGTTACTCGCGGGCTGCCATCTCCTACGAGCAGTACTTC

D gene: NA
V gene: TRBV27
J gene: TRBJ1-5
clone size: many
CDR3 protein: CASRPPGFSNQPQHF
CDR3 DNA: TGTGCCAGCAGACCACCAGGATTTAGCAATCAGCCCCAGCATTTT

D gene: TRBD2
V gene: TRBV5-1
J gene: TRBJ2-1
clone size: many
CDR3 protein: CASNLEGRAFYNEQFF
CDR3 DNA: TGCGCCAGCAATCTCGAGGGGAGGGCCTTTTACAATGAGCAGTTCTTC

D gene: NA
V gene: TRBV20-1
J gene: TRBJ2-1
clone size: many
CDR3 protein: CSAPPGPSYNEQFF
CDR3 DNA: TGCAGTGCCCCCCCTGGCCCCTCCTACAATGAGCAGTTCTTC

D gene: NA
V gene: TRBV10-3
J gene: TRBJ2-7
clone size: many
CDR3 protein: CAISDPLSIYEQYF
CDR3 DNA: TGTGCCATCAGTGACCCACTGTCCATATACGAGCAGTACTTC

D gene: TRBD2
V gene: TRBV12-3/TRBV12-4
J gene: TRBJ2-3
clone size: many
CDR3 protein: CASSLGTSGRHGTQYF
CDR3 DNA: TGTGCCAGCAGTCTTGGGACTAGCGGACGACATGGTACGCAGTATTTT

D gene: NA
V gene: TRBV20-1
J gene: TRBJ2-1
clone size: NA
CDR3 protein: CSARDQDRQRAGNYNEQFF
CDR3 DNA: TGCAGTGCTAGAGATCAGGATCGCCAAAGGGCGGGAAACTACAATGAGCAGTTCTTC

D gene: TRBD2
V gene: TRBV10-3
J gene: TRBJ2-7
clone size: many
CDR3 protein: CAIGGTRGGVSYEQYF
CDR3 DNA: TGTGCCATCGGCGGGACTCGGGGAGGGGTGAGTTACGAGCAGTACTTC

D gene: TRBD1
V gene: TRBV6-1
J gene: TRBJ2-1
clone size: NA
CDR3 protein: CASTSPGTGAYNEQFF
CDR3 DNA: TGTGCCAGCACCTCACCCGGGACAGGGGCCTACAATGAGCAGTTCTTC

D gene: NA
V gene: TRBV6-2/TRBV6-3
J gene: TRBJ1-2
clone size: many
CDR3 protein: CASSYSASANYGYTF
CDR3 DNA: TGTGCCAGCAGTTACTCGGCCTCAGCTAACTATGGCTACACCTTC

D gene: NA
V gene: TRBV12-3/TRBV12-4
J gene: TRBJ2-2
clone size: NA
CDR3 protein: CASSLGALAPGELFF
CDR3 DNA: TGTGCCAGCAGTTTAGGGGCTCTAGCCCCCGGGGAGCTGTTTTTT

D gene: NA
V gene: TRBV11-2
J gene: TRBJ2-5
clone size: few
CDR3 protein: CASSPGGGLLATQYF
CDR3 DNA: TGTGCCAGCAGTCCCGGTGGCGGCCTTTTAGCGACCCAGTACTTC

D gene: TRBD1
V gene: TRBV15
J gene: TRBJ2-5
clone size: many
CDR3 protein: CATRDRGETQYF
CDR3 DNA: TGTGCCACCAGGGACAGGGGCGAGACCCAGTACTTC

D gene: NA
V gene: TRBV4-2
J gene: TRBJ1-4
clone size: many
CDR3 protein: CASSQMVQGEEKLFF
CDR3 DNA: TGTGCCAGCAGCCAAATGGTACAGGGTGAAGAAAAACTGTTTTTT

D gene: NA
V gene: TRBV6-2/TRBV6-3
J gene: TRBJ2-5
clone size: many
CDR3 protein: CASRDFSRTQYF
CDR3 DNA: TGTGCCAGCCGGGACTTTTCTAGGACCCAGTACTTC

D gene: TRBD2
V gene: TRBV7-2
J gene: TRBJ2-5
clone size: many
CDR3 protein: CASGLYVGIGGQETQYF
CDR3 DNA: TGTGCCAGCGGACTCTATGTGGGCATCGGGGGGCAAGAGACCCAGTACTTC

D gene: NA
V gene: TRBV11-2
J gene: TRBJ2-2
clone size: few
CDR3 protein: CASSFARGNTGELFF
CDR3 DNA: TGTGCCAGCAGCTTCGCAAGGGGAAACACCGGGGAGCTGTTTTTT

D gene: NA
V gene: TRBV7-9
J gene: TRBJ1-2
clone size: many
CDR3 protein: CASTLGGRSYTF
CDR3 DNA: TGTGCCAGCACCCTCGGGGGAAGGAGCTACACCTTC

D gene: TRBD2
V gene: TRBV20-1
J gene: TRBJ2-7
clone size: many
CDR3 protein: CSALAENLSYEQYF
CDR3 DNA: TGCAGTGCTCTAGCGGAGAACTTATCCTACGAGCAGTACTTC

D gene: NA
V gene: TRBV5-1
J gene: TRBJ2-1
clone size: many
CDR3 protein: CASSLEGGFSYNEQFF
CDR3 DNA: TGCGCCAGCAGCTTGGAGGGGGGATTTTCCTACAATGAGCAGTTCTTC

D gene: NA
V gene: TRBV28
J gene: TRBJ1-2
clone size: many
CDR3 protein: CASSSPRAEDNGYTF
CDR3 DNA: TGTGCCAGCAGTTCCCCGCGGGCAGAGGACAATGGCTACACCTTC

D gene: TRBD2
V gene: TRBV12-3/TRBV12-4
J gene: TRBJ2-7
clone size: many
CDR3 protein: CASSLKLAGGFRYEQYF
CDR3 DNA: TGTGCCAGCAGTTTAAAGCTAGCGGGAGGCTTTAGGTACGAGCAGTACTTC

D gene: NA
V gene: TRBV28
J gene: TRBJ2-1
clone size: NA
CDR3 protein: CASTQRPRRGNEQFF
CDR3 DNA: TGTGCCAGCACCCAGCGACCGAGGAGGGGGAATGAGCAGTTCTTC

D gene: NA
V gene: TRBV30
J gene: TRBJ1-2
clone size: NA
CDR3 protein: CAWSVRGAGYTF
CDR3 DNA: TGTGCCTGGAGTGTACGGGGTGCCGGCTACACCTTC

D gene: NA
V gene: TRBV20-1
J gene: TRBJ2-7
clone size: NA
CDR3 protein: CSARGPRHVRYEQYF
CDR3 DNA: TGCAGTGCTAGAGGCCCGAGACATGTTCGGTACGAGCAGTACTTC

D gene: NA
V gene: TRBV24-1
J gene: TRBJ2-6
clone size: many
CDR3 protein: CATSDLNGANVLTF
CDR3 DNA: TGTGCCACCAGTGATTTAAATGGGGCCAACGTCCTGACTTTC

D gene: NA
V gene: TRBV24-1
J gene: TRBJ2-1
clone size: many
CDR3 protein: CATSDTGYLDEQFF
CDR3 DNA: TGTGCCACCAGTGATACGGGCTATTTGGATGAGCAGTTCTTC

D gene: NA
V gene: TRBV4-3
J gene: TRBJ2-2
clone size: many
CDR3 protein: CASNPGGNWAGELFF
CDR3 DNA: TGCGCCAGTAACCCTGGGGGGAATTGGGCCGGGGAGCTGTTTTTT

D gene: TRBD2
V gene: TRBV28
J gene: TRBJ2-3
clone size: many
CDR3 protein: CASSLTSGISDTQYF
CDR3 DNA: TGTGCCAGCAGTTTAACTAGCGGGATCTCAGATACGCAGTATTTT

D gene: NA
V gene: TRBV20-1
J gene: TRBJ1-1
clone size: many
CDR3 protein: CSARAPLIHTEAFF
CDR3 DNA: TGCAGTGCTAGAGCTCCGTTGATTCACACTGAAGCTTTCTTT

D gene: NA
V gene: TRBV27
J gene: TRBJ1-6
clone size: many
CDR3 protein: CASSPIGSPLHF
CDR3 DNA: TGTGCCAGCAGTCCAATTGGTTCACCCCTCCACTTT

D gene: NA
V gene: TRBV7-8
J gene: TRBJ2-7
clone size: few
CDR3 protein: CASSPLPYEQYF
CDR3 DNA: TGTGCCAGCAGCCCCCTCCCCTACGAGCAGTACTTC

D gene: NA
V gene: TRBV3-1
J gene: TRBJ1-4
clone size: many
CDR3 protein: CASSLAGWNEKLFF
CDR3 DNA: TGTGCCAGCAGCCTGGCAGGGTGGAATGAAAAACTGTTTTTT

D gene: TRBD1
V gene: TRBV29-1
J gene: TRBJ2-7
clone size: NA
CDR3 protein: CSVRGRGGSYEQYF
CDR3 DNA: TGCAGCGTCAGGGGGCGCGGAGGTAGCTACGAGCAGTACTTC

D gene: NA
V gene: TRBV12-5
J gene: TRBJ2-2
clone size: many
CDR3 protein: CASGPRVSGELFF
CDR3 DNA: TGTGCTAGTGGTCCCCGGGTGTCCGGGGAGCTGTTTTTT

D gene: NA
V gene: TRBV5-1
J gene: TRBJ1-1
clone size: many
CDR3 protein: CASSSLKDTEAFF
CDR3 DNA: TGCGCCAGCAGCTCCTTAAAGGACACTGAAGCTTTCTTT

D gene: TRBD2
V gene: TRBV3-1
J gene: TRBJ2-1
clone size: many
CDR3 protein: CASSQWTSGNEQFF
CDR3 DNA: TGTGCCAGCAGCCAATGGACTAGCGGCAATGAGCAGTTCTTC

D gene: NA
V gene: TRBV6-2/TRBV6-3
J gene: TRBJ2-1
clone size: many
CDR3 protein: CASSRGSYNEQFF
CDR3 DNA: TGTGCCAGCAGTCGAGGCTCCTACAATGAGCAGTTCTTC